This TCR beta chain was sequenced during a study of CD8+CD57+ T cells in acquired aplastic anemia. TCR beta VDJ combinations and CDR3 sequences were profiled from genomic DNA. TCRdb called the reads again in MiXCR, with one record for every CDR3 protein. The sample contains about 200,000 distinct CDR3 sequences, 40% to 60% of which appear only once. Between the trimmed V and J ends, which lost 1 base and 5 bases, there was a span of 14 bases. The germline CDR1 and CDR2 sequences are SGHTA and FQGTGA. The CDR3 loop spans 15 amino acids. Selection for sequencing was limited to patients who had shown CD8+CD57+ cell expansion by flow cytometry. The study sampled blood from patients who had received no therapy.

The V call is TRBV7-3, the J call TRBJ2-5, with D perhaps matching TRBD2 (6 bases). The origin of this receptor is a human donor with aplastic anemia. Sequences were obtained from sorted CD4+, CD8+, or CD8+CD57+ T cells (not recorded which) from PBMCs. The CDR3 DNA sequence: TGTGCCAGCAGCTTAATGGGGGGTGATTGGGAGACCCAGTACTTC. Amino acids: CASSLMGGDWETQYF.